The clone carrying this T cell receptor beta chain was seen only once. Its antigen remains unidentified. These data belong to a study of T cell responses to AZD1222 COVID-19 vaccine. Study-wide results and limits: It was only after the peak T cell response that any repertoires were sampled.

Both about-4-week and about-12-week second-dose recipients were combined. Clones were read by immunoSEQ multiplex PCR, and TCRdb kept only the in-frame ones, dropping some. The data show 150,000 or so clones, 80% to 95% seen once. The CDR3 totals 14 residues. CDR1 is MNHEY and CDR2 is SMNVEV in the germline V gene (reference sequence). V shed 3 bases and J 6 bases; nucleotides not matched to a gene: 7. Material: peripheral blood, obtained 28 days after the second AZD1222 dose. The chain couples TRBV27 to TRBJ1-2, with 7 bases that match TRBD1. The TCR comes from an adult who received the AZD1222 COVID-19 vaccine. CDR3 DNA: TGTGCCAGCAGTTTCAGACAGGGACCCAATGGCTACACCTTC. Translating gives CASSFRQGPNGYTF.